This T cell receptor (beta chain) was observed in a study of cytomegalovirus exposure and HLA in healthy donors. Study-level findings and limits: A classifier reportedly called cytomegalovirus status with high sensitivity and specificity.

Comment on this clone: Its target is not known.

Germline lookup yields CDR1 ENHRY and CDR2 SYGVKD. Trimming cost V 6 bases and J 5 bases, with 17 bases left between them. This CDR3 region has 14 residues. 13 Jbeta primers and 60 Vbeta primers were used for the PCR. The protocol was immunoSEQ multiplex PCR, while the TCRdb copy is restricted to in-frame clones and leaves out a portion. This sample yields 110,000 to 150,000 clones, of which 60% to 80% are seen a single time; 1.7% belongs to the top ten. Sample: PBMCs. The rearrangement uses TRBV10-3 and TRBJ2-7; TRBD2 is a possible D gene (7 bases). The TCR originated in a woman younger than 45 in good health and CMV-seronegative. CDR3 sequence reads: CAISLGGGTNEQYF. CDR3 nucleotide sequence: TGTGCCATCAGCCTCGGGGGCGGGACTAACGAGCAGTACTTC.